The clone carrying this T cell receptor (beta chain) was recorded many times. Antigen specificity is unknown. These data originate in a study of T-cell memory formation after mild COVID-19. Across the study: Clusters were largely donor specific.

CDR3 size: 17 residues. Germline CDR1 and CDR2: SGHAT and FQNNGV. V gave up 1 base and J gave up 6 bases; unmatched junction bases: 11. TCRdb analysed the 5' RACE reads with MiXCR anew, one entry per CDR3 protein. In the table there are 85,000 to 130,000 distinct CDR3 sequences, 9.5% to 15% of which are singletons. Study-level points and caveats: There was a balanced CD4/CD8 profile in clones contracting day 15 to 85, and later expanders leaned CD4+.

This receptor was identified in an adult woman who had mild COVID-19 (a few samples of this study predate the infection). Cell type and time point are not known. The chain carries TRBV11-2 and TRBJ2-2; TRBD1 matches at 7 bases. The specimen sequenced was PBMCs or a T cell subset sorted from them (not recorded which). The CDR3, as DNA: TGTGCCAGCAGCTTAGCTCCGACAGGGTGGACGTCCGGGGAGCTGTTTTTT. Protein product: CASSLAPTGWTSGELFF. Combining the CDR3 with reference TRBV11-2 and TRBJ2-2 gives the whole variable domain EAGVAQSPRYKIIEKRQSVAFWCNPISGHATLYWYQQILGQGPKLLIQFQNNGVVDDSQLPKDRFSAERLKGVDSTLKIQPAKLEDSAVYLCASSLAPTGWTSGELFFGEGSRLTVL.